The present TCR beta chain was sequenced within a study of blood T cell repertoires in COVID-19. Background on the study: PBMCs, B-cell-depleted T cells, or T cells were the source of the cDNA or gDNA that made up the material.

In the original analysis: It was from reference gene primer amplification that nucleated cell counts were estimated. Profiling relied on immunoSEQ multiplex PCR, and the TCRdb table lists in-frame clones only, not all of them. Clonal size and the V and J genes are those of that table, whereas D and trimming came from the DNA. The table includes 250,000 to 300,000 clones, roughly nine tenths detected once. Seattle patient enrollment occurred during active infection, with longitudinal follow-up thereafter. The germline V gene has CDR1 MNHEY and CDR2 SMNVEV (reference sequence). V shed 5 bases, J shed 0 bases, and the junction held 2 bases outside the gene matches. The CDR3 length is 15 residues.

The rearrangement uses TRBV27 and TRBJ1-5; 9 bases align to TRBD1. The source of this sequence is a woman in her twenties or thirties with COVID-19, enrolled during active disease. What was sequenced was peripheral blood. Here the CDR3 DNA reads TGTGCCAGCAGTCGGACAGGGGATAGCAATCAGCCCCAGCATTTT. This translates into CASSRTGDSNQPQHF.